This TCR beta chain was observed in a study of OX40 agonist ivuxolimab in advanced cancers. About the study: People who had prior anti-PD-1, anti-PD-L1 or anti-CTLA-4 therapy could take part, and 35% to 50% had some.

Method: immunoSEQ multiplex PCR; TCRdb's copy keeps in-frame clones and lacks some. The sample contains some 75,000 clones, about 88% of which appear only once. Notes on the study in general: On average, CD8+ T cells showed a greater number of expanded clones than CD4+. Clonal expansion from baseline to week 6 occurred in both CD4+ and CD8+ T cells.

Concerning this clone itself: The antigen remains undetermined.

The specimen comprised CD4+ or CD8+ T cells sorted from blood, sampled in a trial of the OX40 agonist ivuxolimab. This receptor was taken from an adult with an advanced solid tumor such as melanoma, head and neck, liver or kidney cancer.

DNA of the CDR3: TGCGCCAGCAAGATGACAGGGACACGCGGGGAGCTGTTTTTT. It encodes CASKMTGTRGELFF. V is TRBV5-1 and J is TRBJ2-2, with 7 nucleotides matching TRBD1. J gave up 7 bases and V 6 bases, and 9 bases lay outside the gene matches. The CDR3 loop spans 14 amino acids. CDR1 and CDR2 from the germline V gene are SGHRS and YFSETQ.